This T cell receptor (beta chain) was obtained from a study of T cells in Graves' hyperthyroidism and ophthalmopathy (dated by TCRdb to the late 2010s). Background on the whole study: Peripheral blood samples were taken at the time of initial diagnosis, prior to any treatment. Whether ophthalmopathy could be predicted prospectively was tested in an independent validation cohort made up of approximately 19 hyperthyroidism patients plus 17 patients who later progressed to ophthalmopathy. After blood sampling, hyperthyroidism patients were treated with methimazole at a starting dose of 30 mg daily, and ophthalmopathy patients were treated with high-dose intravenous methylprednisolone. Thyroid tissue and blood T-cell repertoires from about six Graves' hyperthyroidism patients were also compared in the study. The approximately 97 discovery patients were randomly divided into training and test sets at a 7:3 ratio. TCR Vbeta CDR3 sequencing of 140 or so peripheral blood samples (fewer than 45 ophthalmopathy, 75 or so hyperthyroidism and some 17 progressor patients) is reported in the paper. To identify TCR V-J signatures that set the groups apart, the researchers used a discovery cohort of roughly 100 patients, made up of fewer than 50 with Graves' ophthalmopathy and 55 to 65 with stable Graves' hyperthyroidism. Results and caveats for the whole study, not just this receptor: Ophthalmopathy was separated from stable hyperthyroidism by a 13 V-J signature model, with roughly 88% sensitivity and about 81% specificity obtained in cross-validation and 80%/75% obtained in testing. During validation, the model predicted progression to ophthalmopathy a median of about 6.3 months ahead of onset, with almost 71% sensitivity and more than 72% specificity. Sample size was not statistically predetermined, and blinding of investigators to group allocation was not performed. Most expanded thyroid clonotypes (frequency above 0.001) were also found in blood, which suggests that blood repertoires may mirror thyroid immune responses.

Moderately to severely active disease, a Clinical Activity Score of at least 3, a NOSPECS grade of at least 4, and a duration under 3 months were present in ophthalmopathy patients. Exclusion was applied to patients with uncontrolled infections, other autoimmune diseases, pregnancy or lactation. Diagnoses were based on clinical symptoms, serum thyroxine and TRAb, thyroid ultrasound and orbital computed tomography. PBMCs were separated from approximately 9.9 ml of fresh peripheral blood using Ficoll-Paque density gradient centrifugation. Trizol reagent was used to extract total RNA, and RNA quality was then checked on an Agilent 2100 Bioanalyzer. CDR1 SGHTA and CDR2 FQGNSA were looked up in the germline V gene. Germline trimming: 6 bases from V, 0 bases from J; junction bases outside gene matches: 15. From its cysteine to its phenylalanine, the CDR3 spans 18 amino acids. The entry retains the CDR3 DNA only, 54 bases that are in frame from base 1.

TCR beta CDR3 regions were amplified from RNA transcripts. The first round of RT-PCR for the TCR CDR3 was performed with the HTBI primer set and the Qiagen OneStep RT-PCR kit. Libraries were constructed in a second round of multiplex PCR, after which size selection and purification were carried out. The libraries were sequenced on an Illumina HiSeq2000 using paired-end 100 bp reads. Turning to the authors' computational methods: Raw data were processed with SOAPnuke, discarding reads with adapters, uncalled bases, mean Phred below 15, or no exact constant-primer or identifier match. COPE v1.2.5 was used to merge high-quality paired reads, and clonotypes were defined as unique nucleotide sequences. MiTCR v1.1 was used to align the clonotypes against IMGT TRBV, TRBD and TRBJ reference segments. The analysis included only V-J combinations with a frequency above 0.0001, which together covered around 99% of the repertoires. The TCS score was defined as the ratio of F50 (clonal expansion) to E x V (chaos), calculated using BLOSUM62-based TCRdist between CDR3 peptides within each V-J. Welch's t-statistics and random forest reduced around 550 V-J features to 13, which were used in a naive Bayes classifier (R e1071). In TCRdb, the public reads were trimmed at Q25 with fastp and aligned with MiXCR, with productive beta chains retained. One record per CDR3 amino acid sequence lists the most common genes and DNA. The authors' filters were not applied to this entry. Here the sample has about 590,000 distinct CDR3 sequences; approximately 15% occur a single time. In total, the top ten clones hold over 6% of the sample.

This clonotype was seen ten or more times. Its specific antigen is unknown. Per-nucleotide qualities are absent, and no much larger clonotype sits a single base away. The origin of this receptor is a woman aged 18-30 years with Graves' ophthalmopathy. The sequence links TRBV7-2 to TRBJ2-5, with 8 bases matching TRBD1. Sequenced input: blood. The CDR3 reads CASSLQGQGAVYQETQYF. The nucleotides read TGTGCCAGCAGTCTACAGGGGCAGGGGGCAGTGTACCAAGAGACCCAGTACTTC.